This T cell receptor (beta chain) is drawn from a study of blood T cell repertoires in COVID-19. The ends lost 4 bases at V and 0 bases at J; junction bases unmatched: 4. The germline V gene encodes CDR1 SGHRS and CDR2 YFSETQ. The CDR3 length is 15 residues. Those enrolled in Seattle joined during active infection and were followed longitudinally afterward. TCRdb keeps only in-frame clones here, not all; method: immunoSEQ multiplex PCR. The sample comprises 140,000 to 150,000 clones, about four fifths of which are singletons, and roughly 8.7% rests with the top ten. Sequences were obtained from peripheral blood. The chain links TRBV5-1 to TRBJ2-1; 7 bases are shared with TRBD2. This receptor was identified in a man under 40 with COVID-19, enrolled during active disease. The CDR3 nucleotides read TGCGCCAGCAGCGGGGGGGACTTCTCCTACAATGAGCAGTTCTTC. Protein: CASSGGDFSYNEQFF.